Presented here are 8 T cell receptor beta chains from one specimen sequenced in a study of graft-versus-host responses after intestinal transplantation. Produced via immunoSEQ multiplex PCR; TCRdb's table is partial and in-frame only. This table holds approximately 54,000 clones, roughly 83% found once. For these TCRs, the target antigens are not known. This specimen consisted of unstimulated CD4+ T cells sorted from spleen or lymph node cells, obtained before transplant. The receptor set was obtained from a human donor who was the organ donor for an intestinal transplant.

The V and J genes are TRBV14 and TRBJ1-1; 7 nucleotides line up with TRBD1. Looked up from germline, CDR1 is SGHDN and CDR2 is FVKESK. The CDR3 has 14 amino acids. The J segment lost 4 bases and the V segment lost 0 bases, leaving 2 bases of the junction unmatched. CDR3 region: CASSQDRGITEAFF. The CDR3 DNA reads TGTGCCAGCAGCCAAGACAGGGGGATCACTGAAGCTTTCTTT. Based on the CDR3 plus reference TRBV14 and TRBJ1-1, the full variable domain is EAGVTQFPSHSVIEKGQTVTLRCDPISGHDNLYWYRRVMGKEIKFLLHFVKESKQDESGMPNNRFLAERTGGTYSTLKVQPAELEDSGVYFCASSQDRGITEAFFGQGTRLTVV.

The rearrangement joins TRBV5-1 to TRBJ2-7; D is possibly TRBD1 (6 bases). V lost 7 bases and J 4 bases, leaving 12 bases between the germline ends. This CDR3 contains 12 residues. Germline V CDR1 and CDR2: SGHRS, YFSETQ. CDR3 residues: CASGSQGYEQYF. The CDR3 nucleotides read TGCGCCAGCGGTTCGCAGGGGTACGAGCAGTACTTC.

This clone was seen only once. CDR3 DNA: TGTGCCAGCAGCGTACGGGACAGGGGACACGAGCAGTACTTC. It specifies CASSVRDRGHEQYF. V gene TRBV9 combines with J gene TRBJ2-7; 10 bases match TRBD1. CDR1 is SGDLS, CDR2 YYNGEE, per germline. After removal of 1 base from V and 5 bases from J, the junction contained 3 bases not matched to a gene. The CDR3 length is 14 residues. Drawing the rest from reference TRBV9 and TRBJ2-7, the complete variable domain is DSGVTQTPKHLITATGQRVTLRCSPRSGDLSVYWYQQSLDQGLQFLIQYYNGEERAKGNILERFSAQQFPDLHSELNLSSLELGDSALYFCASSVRDRGHEQYFGPGTRLTVT.

This sequence joins TRBV15 and TRBJ2-5; possibly TRBD2 for D (5 bases). Germline V gene lookup returns CDR1 LNHNV and CDR2 YYDKDF (reference sequence). The germline V and J ends were trimmed by 0 bases and 5 bases, with 16 bases remaining between them. The CDR3 spans 16 residues. CDR3 amino acids: CATSRDSGRRWETQYF. DNA of the CDR3: TGTGCCACCAGCAGAGATTCGGGCAGGAGGTGGGAGACCCAGTACTTC.

The CDR3 region has the DNA TGTGCCATCAGTGAGGGGACTAGCGGGGGTATCGCCTCAGATACGCAGTATTTT. The encoded protein is CAISEGTSGGIASDTQYF. V gene TRBV10-3 combines with J gene TRBJ2-3, with 14 bases that match TRBD2. Germline V gene data show CDR1 as ENHRY and CDR2 as SYGVKD. The V segment lost 2 bases and the J segment 4 bases; nucleotides outside the gene matches: 8. The CDR3 extends over 18 amino acids.

V and J are TRBV6-1 and TRBJ2-1; no firm D call. The germline CDR1 and CDR2 sequences are MNHNS and SASEGT. Between the trimmed V and J ends, which lost 5 bases and 9 bases, there was a span of 8 bases. The CDR3 is made up of 11 amino acids. The CDR3 reads CASSTWGEQFF. The CDR3 DNA follows: TGTGCCAGCAGTACATGGGGTGAGCAGTTCTTC.

This chain uses TRBV30 with TRBJ1-2; perhaps TRBD1 as D (5 bases). V dropped 2 bases and J dropped 0 bases, with 19 bases sitting between them. This CDR3 contains 17 residues. In germline, CDR1 is GTSNPN, CDR2 SVGIG (reference sequence). The CDR3, as DNA: TGTGCCTGGAGTCCCCGAGGAGATTCGGGACCTAACTATGGCTACACCTTC. Translation gives CAWSPRGDSGPNYGYTF.

The gene calls are TRBV13 and TRBJ2-3, with a possible D match to TRBD2 (6 bases). The germline gives CDR1 PRHDT, CDR2 FYEKMQ (reference sequence). With 5 bases removed from V and 4 bases from J, the gap between germline ends came to 19 bases. This CDR3 contains 16 residues. CDR3 coding DNA: TGTGCCAGCAGCCGCGGCGAACTAGCTCATCCAGATACGCAGTATTTT. Translation: CASSRGELAHPDTQYF.